This TCR beta chain emerged from a study of blood T cell repertoires in COVID-19. Study information: The United States, Italy and Spain provided the acute and convalescent COVID-19 samples. PBMCs, B-cell-depleted T cells, or T cells were the source of the cDNA or gDNA that made up the material.

This CDR3 region has 14 residues. Between the trimmed V and J ends, which lost 0 bases and 5 bases, there was a span of 11 bases. Per the germline V gene, CDR1 is SGDLS and CDR2 is YYNGEE. Original handling: Reference gene primer amplification gave estimated nucleated cell counts. Clones were read by immunoSEQ multiplex PCR, and TCRdb kept only the in-frame ones, dropping some. The V and J calls and clone size are taken from that table; D and trimming were inferred from the DNA. The sample has some 54,000 clones; about 91% are singletons. The sequenced material came from peripheral blood. This chain uses TRBV9 with TRBJ2-5, with D possibly TRBD2 on 5 matching bases. This sequence originates from a man aged 55 to 70 with acute or convalescent COVID-19. CDR3 in DNA: TGTGCCAGCAGCGTAGGGGGAGAGCGGGAGACCCAGTACTTC. Translating gives CASSVGGERETQYF.